This entry concerns a single T cell receptor (beta chain). Antigen: not known. The sample belongs to a study of cytomegalovirus exposure and HLA in healthy donors. The PCR contained 60 Vbeta and 13 Jbeta primers. Study processing details: Later reanalysis found approximately 80 million unique TCR beta chains, about 10 million of them shared. The table came from immunoSEQ multiplex PCR; TCRdb's copy has only in-frame clones and leaves some out. That table furnishes V, J and clone size, whereas the DNA furnished D and trimming. In the table there are roughly 120,000 clones, around 80% of which are singletons. The germline gives CDR1 MNHEY, CDR2 SMNVEV (reference sequence). Trimming cost V 6 bases and J 4 bases, with 9 bases left between them. The CDR3 sequence is 13 residues long. Study-wide results and caveats: Being productive about 87% or about 30% of the time was typical of most TCR beta V segments in an earlier analysis. The presence/absence work took it that sequencing depth was about the same across donors.

The V gene is TRBV27, the J gene TRBJ1-4; no firm D call. Sequencing input: PBMCs. The sequence came from a man aged 50 to 59 in good health and CMV-seronegative. CDR3 bases: TGTGCCAGCAGGGGCAGGAATAATGAAAAACTGTTTTTT. As protein: CASRGRNNEKLFF.